The clone carrying this T cell receptor beta chain came up once. No antigen is known for it. These data originate in a study of cytomegalovirus exposure and HLA in healthy donors. The PCR made use of 60 Vbeta and 13 Jbeta primers. This table comes from immunoSEQ multiplex PCR, and its TCRdb copy is limited to in-frame clones, with some not included. Counted here are about 140,000 clones, roughly 75% occurring once; the ten biggest clones make up about 11%. Study outcomes and limitations: Three CMV-associated chains were confirmed in vitro to be specific for CMV antigens.

Germline-derived CDR1 and CDR2 are MRHNA and SNTAGT. The CDR3 is made up of 15 amino acids. The ends lost 6 bases at V and 6 bases at J; junction bases unmatched: 6. The clonotype originates from a man between 18 and 29 years old in good health and CMV-seropositive. The chain combines TRBV6-4 with TRBJ2-1, with 12 bases lining up with TRBD2. Material: PBMCs. In nucleotides, the CDR3 is TGTGCCAGCAGCAGACTAGCGGGAGATGTCAATGAGCAGTTCTTC. It codes for CASSRLAGDVNEQFF.